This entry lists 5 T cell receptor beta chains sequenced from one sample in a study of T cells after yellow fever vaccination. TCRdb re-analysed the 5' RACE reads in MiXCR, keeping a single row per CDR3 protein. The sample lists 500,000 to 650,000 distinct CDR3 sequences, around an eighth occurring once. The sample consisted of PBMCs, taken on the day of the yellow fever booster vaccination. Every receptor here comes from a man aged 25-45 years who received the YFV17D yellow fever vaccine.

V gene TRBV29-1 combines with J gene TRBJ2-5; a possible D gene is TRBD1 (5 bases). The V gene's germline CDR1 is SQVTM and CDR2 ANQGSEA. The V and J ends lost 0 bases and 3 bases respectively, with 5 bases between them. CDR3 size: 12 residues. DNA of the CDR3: TGCAGCGTTGAAGAGACAGAAGAGACCCAGTACTTC. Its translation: CSVEETEETQYF.

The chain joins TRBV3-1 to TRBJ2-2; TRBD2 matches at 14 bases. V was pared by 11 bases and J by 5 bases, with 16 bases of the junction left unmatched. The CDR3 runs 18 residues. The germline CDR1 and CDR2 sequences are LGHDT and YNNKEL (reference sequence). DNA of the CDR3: TGTGCCTCCACCCGCGGGACTAGCGGGAGCCGGCGGACCGGGGAGCTGTTTTTT. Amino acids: CASTRGTSGSRRTGELFF.

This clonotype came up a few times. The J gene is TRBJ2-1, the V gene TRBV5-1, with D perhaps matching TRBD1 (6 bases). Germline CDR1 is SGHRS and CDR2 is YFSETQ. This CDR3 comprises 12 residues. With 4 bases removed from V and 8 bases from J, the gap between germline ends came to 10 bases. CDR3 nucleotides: TGCGCCAGCAGCGAAACAGGGTATGAGCAGTTCTTC. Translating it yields CASSETGYEQFF.

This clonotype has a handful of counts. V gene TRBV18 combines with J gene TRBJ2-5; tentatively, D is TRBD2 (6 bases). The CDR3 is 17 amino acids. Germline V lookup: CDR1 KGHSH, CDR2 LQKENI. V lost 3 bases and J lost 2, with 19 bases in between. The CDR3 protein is CASSPWLGGHRQETQYF. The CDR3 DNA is TGTGCCAGCTCACCCTGGCTCGGGGGTCACAGACAAGAGACCCAGTACTTC.

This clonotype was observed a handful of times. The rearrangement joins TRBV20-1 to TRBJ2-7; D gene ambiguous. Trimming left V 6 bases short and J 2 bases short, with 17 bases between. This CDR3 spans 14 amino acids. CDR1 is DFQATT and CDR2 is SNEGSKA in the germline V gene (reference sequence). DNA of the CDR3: TGCAGTGCCCTAACCCCCAGGACCCCCTACGAGCAGTACTTC. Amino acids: CSALTPRTPYEQYF.